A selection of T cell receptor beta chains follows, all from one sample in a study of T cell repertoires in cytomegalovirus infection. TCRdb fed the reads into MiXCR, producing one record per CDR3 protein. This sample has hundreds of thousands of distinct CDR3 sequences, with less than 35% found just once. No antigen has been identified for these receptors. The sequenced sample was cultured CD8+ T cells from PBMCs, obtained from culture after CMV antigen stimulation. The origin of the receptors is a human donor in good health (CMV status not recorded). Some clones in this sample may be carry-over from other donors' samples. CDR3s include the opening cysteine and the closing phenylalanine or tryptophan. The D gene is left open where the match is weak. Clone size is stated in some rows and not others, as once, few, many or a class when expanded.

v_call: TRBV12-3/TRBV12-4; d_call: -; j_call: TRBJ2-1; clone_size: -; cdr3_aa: CASTQGPVRGHNEQFF; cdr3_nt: TGTGCCAGCACCCAAGGACCCGTCCGGGGGCACAATGAGCAGTTCTTC
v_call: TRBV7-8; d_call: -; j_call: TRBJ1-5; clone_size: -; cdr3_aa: CASSLETGPNQPQHF; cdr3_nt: TGTGCCAGCAGCTTAGAAACGGGACCCAATCAGCCCCAGCATTTT
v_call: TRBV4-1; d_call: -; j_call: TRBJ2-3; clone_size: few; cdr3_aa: CASSRGGAGGTDTQYF; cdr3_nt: TGCGCCAGCAGCCGTGGAGGTGCAGGGGGGACAGATACGCAGTATTTT
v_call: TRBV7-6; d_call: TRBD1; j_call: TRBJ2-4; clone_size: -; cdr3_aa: CASSPRQGGAGYF; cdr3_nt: TGTGCCAGCAGCCCTAGACAGGGTGGGGCGGGGTACTTC
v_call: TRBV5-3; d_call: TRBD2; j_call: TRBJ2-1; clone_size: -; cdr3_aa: CARSRSRGLAGGTYNEQFF; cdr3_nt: TGTGCCAGAAGCCGTAGCCGGGGACTAGCGGGGGGGACCTACAATGAGCAGTTCTTC
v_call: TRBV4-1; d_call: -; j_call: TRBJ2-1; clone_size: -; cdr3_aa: CASSPIVGQGNEQFF; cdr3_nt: TGCGCCAGCAGCCCCATAGTAGGGCAGGGTAATGAGCAGTTCTTC
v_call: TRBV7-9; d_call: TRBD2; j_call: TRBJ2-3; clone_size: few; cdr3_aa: CASSDKWRGGYRTDTQYF; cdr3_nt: TGTGCCAGCAGCGATAAATGGCGGGGGGGCTATCGCACAGATACGCAGTATTTT
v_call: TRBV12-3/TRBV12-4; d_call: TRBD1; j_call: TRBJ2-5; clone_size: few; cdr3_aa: CASSFRGRHDRVQETQYF; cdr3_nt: TGTGCCAGCAGTTTTCGCGGGCGCCACGACAGGGTCCAAGAGACCCAGTACTTC
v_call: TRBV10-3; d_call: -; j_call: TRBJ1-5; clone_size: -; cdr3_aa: CAISEKPEGNQPQHF; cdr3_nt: TGTGCCATCAGTGAGAAACCAGAGGGCAATCAGCCCCAGCATTTT
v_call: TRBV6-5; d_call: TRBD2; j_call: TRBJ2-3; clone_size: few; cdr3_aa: CASSYSASGGRTQYF; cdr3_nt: TGTGCCAGCAGTTACTCGGCTAGCGGGGGGCGTACGCAGTATTTT
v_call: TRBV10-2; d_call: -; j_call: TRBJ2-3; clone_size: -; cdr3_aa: CASSGEGLSTDTQYF; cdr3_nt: TGCGCCAGCAGTGGGGAAGGGCTAAGCACAGATACGCAGTATTTT
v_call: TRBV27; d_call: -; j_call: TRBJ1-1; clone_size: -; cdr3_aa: CAILSLEGPNTEAFF; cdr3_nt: TGTGCCATCCTGTCCCTGGAGGGCCCAAACACTGAAGCTTTCTTT
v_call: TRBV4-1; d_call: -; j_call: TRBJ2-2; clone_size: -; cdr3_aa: CASSQNPTGELFF; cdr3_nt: TGCGCCAGCAGCCAGAACCCCACCGGGGAGCTGTTTTTT
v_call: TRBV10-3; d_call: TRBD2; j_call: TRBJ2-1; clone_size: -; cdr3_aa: CAIRGSSGGTLNEQFF; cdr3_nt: TGTGCCATCAGGGGATCGAGCGGGGGGACGCTCAATGAGCAGTTCTTC
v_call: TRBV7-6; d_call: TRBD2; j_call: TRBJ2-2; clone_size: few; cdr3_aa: CASSPPGGPRELFF; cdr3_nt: TGTGCCAGCAGCCCACCGGGGGGGCCTAGGGAGCTGTTTTTT
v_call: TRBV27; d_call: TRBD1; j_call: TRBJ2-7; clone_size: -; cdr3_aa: CASSRVRTGGRYEQYF; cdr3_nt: TGTGCCAGCAGTCGAGTCAGGACAGGGGGGAGGTACGAGCAGTACTTC
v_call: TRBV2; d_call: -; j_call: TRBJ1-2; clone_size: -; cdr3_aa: CATNLEVGGYTF; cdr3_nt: TGTGCCACCAACCTCGAAGTGGGTGGCTACACCTTC
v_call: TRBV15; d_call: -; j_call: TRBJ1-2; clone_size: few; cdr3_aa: CATRRRGQYGYTF; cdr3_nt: TGTGCCACCAGAAGACGGGGCCAATATGGCTACACCTTC
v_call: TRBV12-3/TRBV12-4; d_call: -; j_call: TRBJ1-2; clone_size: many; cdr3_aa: CASSPVPSDGINYGYTF; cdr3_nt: TGTGCCAGCAGTCCCGTACCATCGGACGGAATTAACTATGGCTACACCTTC
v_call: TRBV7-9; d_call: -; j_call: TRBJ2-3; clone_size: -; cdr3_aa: CASSSRYSTDTQYF; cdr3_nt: TGTGCCAGCAGCTCCCGTTATAGCACAGATACGCAGTATTTT
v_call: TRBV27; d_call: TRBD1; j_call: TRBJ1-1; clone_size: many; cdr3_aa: CASSLSGTGGTEAFF; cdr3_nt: TGTGCCAGCAGTTTATCAGGGACAGGGGGCACTGAAGCTTTCTTT
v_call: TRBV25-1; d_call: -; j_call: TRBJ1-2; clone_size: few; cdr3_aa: CASGHHYGYTF; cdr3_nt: TGTGCCAGTGGACATCACTATGGCTACACCTTC
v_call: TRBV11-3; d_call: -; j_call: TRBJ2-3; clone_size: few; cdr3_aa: CASSLAGLGSTDTQYF; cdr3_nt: TGTGCCAGCAGCTTGGCGGGGCTGGGAAGCACAGATACGCAGTATTTT
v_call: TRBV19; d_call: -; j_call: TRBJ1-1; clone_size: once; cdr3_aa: CASRPTGLKVAEAFF; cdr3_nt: TGTGCCAGTAGACCGACAGGTCTAAAGGTGGCTGAAGCTTTCTTT
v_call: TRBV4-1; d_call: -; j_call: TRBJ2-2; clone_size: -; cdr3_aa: CASSQDRWEGAVNTGELFF; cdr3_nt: TGCGCCAGCAGCCAAGATCGGTGGGAGGGGGCAGTGAACACCGGGGAGCTGTTTTTT
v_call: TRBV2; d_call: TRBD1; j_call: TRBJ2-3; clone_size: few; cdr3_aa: CASSEGDSHQVTDTQYF; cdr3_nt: TGTGCCAGCAGTGAAGGGGACAGTCACCAAGTGACAGATACGCAGTATTTT
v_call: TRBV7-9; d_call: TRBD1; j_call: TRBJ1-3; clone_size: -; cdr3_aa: CASSLRGQGFGNTIYF; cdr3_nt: TGTGCCAGCAGCTTACGTGGACAGGGGTTTGGAAACACCATATATTTT
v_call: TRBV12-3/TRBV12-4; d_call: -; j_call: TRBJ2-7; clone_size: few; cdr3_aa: CASSFAGGLYEQYF; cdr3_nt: TGTGCCAGCAGTTTTGCAGGGGGGCTCTACGAGCAGTACTTC
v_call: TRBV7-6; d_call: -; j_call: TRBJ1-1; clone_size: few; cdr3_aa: CASSSGEGRNTEAFF; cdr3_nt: TGTGCCAGCAGCTCCGGAGAGGGGAGGAACACTGAAGCTTTCTTT
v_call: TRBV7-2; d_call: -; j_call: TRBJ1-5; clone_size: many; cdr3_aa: CASSLIPGHYSNQPQHF; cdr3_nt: TGTGCCAGCAGCTTAATTCCGGGGCATTATAGCAATCAGCCCCAGCATTTT
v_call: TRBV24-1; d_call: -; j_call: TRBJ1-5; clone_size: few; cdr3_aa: CATSDSGELINNQPQHF; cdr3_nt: TGTGCCACCAGTGATTCGGGAGAATTGATTAACAATCAGCCCCAGCATTTT
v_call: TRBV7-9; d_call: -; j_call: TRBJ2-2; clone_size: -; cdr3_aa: CASSLSRRLFNTGELFF; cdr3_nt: TGTGCCAGCAGCTTAAGTAGGAGACTTTTTAACACCGGGGAGCTGTTTTTT
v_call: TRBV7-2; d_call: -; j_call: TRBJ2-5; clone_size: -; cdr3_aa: CAGGGGYNEQYF; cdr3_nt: TGTGCCGGGGGAGGGGGTTACAATGAGCAGTACTTC
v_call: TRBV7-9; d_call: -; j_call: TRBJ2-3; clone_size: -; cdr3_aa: CASSLLGGIADTQYF; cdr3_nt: TGTGCCAGCAGCTTACTAGGCGGGATCGCAGATACGCAGTATTTT
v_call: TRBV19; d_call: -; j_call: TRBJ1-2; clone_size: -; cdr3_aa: CASHPGPGTLFGYTF; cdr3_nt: TGTGCCAGTCACCCGGGCCCGGGGACCCTCTTTGGCTACACCTTC
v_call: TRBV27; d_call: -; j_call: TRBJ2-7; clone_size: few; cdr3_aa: CASSGAYGQYF; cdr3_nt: TGTGCCAGCAGTGGGGCTTACGGGCAGTACTTC
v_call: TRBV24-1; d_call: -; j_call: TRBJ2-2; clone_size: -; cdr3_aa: CATSPGGSNTGELFF; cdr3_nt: TGTGCCACCAGCCCCGGGGGCTCGAACACCGGGGAGCTGTTTTTT
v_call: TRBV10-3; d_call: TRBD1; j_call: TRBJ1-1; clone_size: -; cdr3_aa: CAISTDRATEAFF; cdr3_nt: TGTGCCATCAGCACCGACAGGGCCACTGAAGCTTTCTTT
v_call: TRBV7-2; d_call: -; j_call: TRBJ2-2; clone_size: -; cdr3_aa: CASSLEFSNTGELFF; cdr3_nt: TGTGCCAGCAGCTTAGAATTCAGCAACACCGGGGAGCTGTTTTTT
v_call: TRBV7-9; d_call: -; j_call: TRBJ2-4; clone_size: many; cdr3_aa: CASSSTAGLNIQYF; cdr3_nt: TGTGCCAGCAGCTCCACAGCAGGGTTGAACATTCAGTACTTC
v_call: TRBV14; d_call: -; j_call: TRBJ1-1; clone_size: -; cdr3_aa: CASSVARNTEAFF; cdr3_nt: TGTGCCAGCAGCGTCGCCAGGAACACTGAAGCTTTCTTT
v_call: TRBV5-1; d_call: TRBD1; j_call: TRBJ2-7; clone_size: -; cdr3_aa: CASSSKHRGTYEQYF; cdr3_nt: TGCGCCAGCAGCTCGAAGCACAGGGGTACCTACGAGCAGTACTTC
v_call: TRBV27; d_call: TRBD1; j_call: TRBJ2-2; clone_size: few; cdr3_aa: CASSDDRDQTGELFF; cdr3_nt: TGTGCCAGCAGTGACGACAGGGATCAGACCGGGGAGCTGTTTTTT
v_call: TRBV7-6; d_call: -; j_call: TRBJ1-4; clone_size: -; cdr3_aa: CASSSTEATNEKLFF; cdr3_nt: TGTGCCAGCAGCTCGACAGAAGCAACTAATGAAAAACTGTTTTTT
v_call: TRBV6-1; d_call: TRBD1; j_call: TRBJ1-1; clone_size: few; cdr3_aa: CASSEGTGFNTEAFF; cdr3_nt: TGTGCCAGCAGTGAGGGGACAGGGTTTAACACTGAAGCTTTCTTT
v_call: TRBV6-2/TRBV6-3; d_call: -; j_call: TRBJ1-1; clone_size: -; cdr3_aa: CASSSSGPNTEAFF; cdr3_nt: TGTGCCAGCAGTTCCTCGGGGCCGAACACTGAAGCTTTCTTT
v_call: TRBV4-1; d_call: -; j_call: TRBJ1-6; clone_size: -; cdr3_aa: CASSQAGAAGDSPLHF; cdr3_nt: TGCGCCAGCAGCCAAGCCGGGGCTGCGGGCGATTCACCCCTCCACTTT
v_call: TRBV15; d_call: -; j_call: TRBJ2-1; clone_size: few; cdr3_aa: CATSRDLRPNEQFF; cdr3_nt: TGTGCCACCAGCAGAGATCTCAGGCCCAATGAGCAGTTCTTC
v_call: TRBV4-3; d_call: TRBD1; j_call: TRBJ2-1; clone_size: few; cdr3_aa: CASTPTRGTGSLHEQFF; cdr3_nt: TGCGCCAGCACTCCTACTAGGGGGACAGGTTCTTTGCATGAGCAGTTCTTC
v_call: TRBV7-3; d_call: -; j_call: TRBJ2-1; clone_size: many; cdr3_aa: CASSLTGTYHNEQFF; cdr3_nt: TGTGCCAGCAGCTTAACGGGGACTTACCACAATGAGCAGTTCTTC
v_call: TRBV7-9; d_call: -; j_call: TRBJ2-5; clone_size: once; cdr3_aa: CASRPGGPRGAQYF; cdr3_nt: TGTGCCAGCAGACCAGGGGGGCCAAGGGGAGCCCAGTACTTC
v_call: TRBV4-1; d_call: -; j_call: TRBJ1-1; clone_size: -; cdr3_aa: CASSQGVKYKFGTEAFF; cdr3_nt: TGCGCCAGCAGCCAAGGTGTTAAGTACAAGTTTGGCACTGAAGCTTTCTTT
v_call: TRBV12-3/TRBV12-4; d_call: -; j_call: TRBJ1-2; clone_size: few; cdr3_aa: CASSLGLKPNYGYTF; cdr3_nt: TGTGCCAGCAGTTTGGGGCTCAAGCCTAACTATGGCTACACCTTC
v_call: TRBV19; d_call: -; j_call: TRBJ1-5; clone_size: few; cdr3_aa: CASSIRGGDQPQHF; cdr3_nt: TGTGCCAGTAGTATTAGGGGTGGGGATCAGCCCCAACATTTT
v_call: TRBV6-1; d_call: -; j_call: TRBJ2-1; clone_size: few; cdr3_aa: CASSYPHNEQFF; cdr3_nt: TGTGCCAGCAGTTACCCACACAATGAGCAGTTCTTC
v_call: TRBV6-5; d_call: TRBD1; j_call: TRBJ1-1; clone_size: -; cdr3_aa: CATKQGAGTEAFF; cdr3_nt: TGTGCCACCAAGCAGGGGGCGGGCACTGAAGCTTTCTTT
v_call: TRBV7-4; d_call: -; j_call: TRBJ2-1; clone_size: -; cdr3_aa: CASSNRDLPYNEQFF; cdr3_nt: TGTGCCAGCAGCAACCGGGACCTACCCTACAATGAGCAGTTCTTC
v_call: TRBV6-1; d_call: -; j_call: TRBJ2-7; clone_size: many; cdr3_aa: CASSGGHILSYEQYF; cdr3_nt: TGTGCCAGCAGTGGAGGACACATCCTCTCCTACGAGCAGTACTTC
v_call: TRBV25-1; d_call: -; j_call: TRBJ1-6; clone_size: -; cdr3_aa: CASSEKQDRYNSPLHF; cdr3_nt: TGTGCCAGCAGTGAAAAGCAGGACAGATATAATTCACCCCTCCACTTT